One and the same sample provided the 17 T cell receptor beta chains below, sequenced in a study of T cells expressing NK-cell markers. TCRdb re-called the 5' RACE reads; every CDR3 protein appears as one record, without DNA. The sample table sets out over 350,000 distinct CDR3 sequences. Input material: blood T cells: a sorted CD56 or NKG2C T cell subset, CD4+ or CD8+ T cells, or bulk PBMC T cells (not recorded which). These receptors all come from a woman aged 45-60 years in good health.

The chain combines TRBV7-8 with TRBJ1-1. In germline, CDR1 is SGHVS, CDR2 FQNEAQ. The CDR3 loop spans 15 amino acids. Here the CDR3 reads CASSLRRVANTEAFF.

The chain carries TRBV5-6 and TRBJ1-3; the TCRdb call, TRBD1, lacks DNA for checking. There are 19 residues in the CDR3. CDR1 is SGHDT, CDR2 YYEEEE, per germline. The CDR3 loop reads CASSLVLGSGHSSGNTIYF.

This sequence joins TRBV5-1 and TRBJ2-1. CDR1 and CDR2 (germline): SGHRS, YFSETQ. CDR3 length: 13 residues. The CDR3 is CASSSRSSNEQFF.

CDR3 sequence: CATSSTGVNQPQHF. This chain uses TRBV24-1 with TRBJ1-5; TCRdb's D call, TRBD1, is unchecked because there is no DNA. Germline V gene lookup returns CDR1 KGHDR and CDR2 SFDVKD. CDR3 size: 14 residues.

The chain combines TRBV9 with TRBJ1-6; TCRdb's assignment of TRBD1 cannot be checked, as there is no DNA. The CDR3 length is 15 residues. The germline gives CDR1 SGDLS, CDR2 YYNGEE. The chain's CDR3 is CASSKPGQLNSPLHF.

CDR3 amino acids: CASQKGAAADTQYF. The gene calls are TRBV9 and TRBJ2-3. The CDR3 spans 14 residues. Germline values: CDR1 SGDLS, CDR2 YYNGEE.

This chain uses TRBV9 with TRBJ2-1; absent DNA, TCRdb's TRBD1 call cannot be checked. The CDR3 has 13 amino acids. The V gene's germline CDR1 is SGDLS and CDR2 YYNGEE. The CDR3 spells CASSIQTVEEQFF.

The chain links TRBV27 to TRBJ1-6. CDR1 and CDR2 (germline): MNHEY, SMNVEV (reference sequence). This CDR3 has 12 amino acids. CDR3 protein: CASRPLDGSLHF.

The chain joins TRBV3-1 to TRBJ1-2. This CDR3 is 15 amino acids long. Per germline, CDR1 LGHDT and CDR2 YNNKEL (reference sequence). The CDR3 sequence is CASSQDALANYGYTF. Together with reference TRBV3-1 and TRBJ1-2, the CDR3 gives the full variable domain: DTAVSQTPKYLVTQMGNDKSIKCEQNLGHDTMYWYKQDSKKFLKIMFSYNNKELIINETVPNRFSPKSPDKAHLNLHINSLELGDSAVYFCASSQDALANYGYTFGSGTRLTVV.

The chain has TRBV5-1 and TRBJ2-1; TCRdb's assignment of TRBD2 cannot be checked, as there is no DNA. From germline, CDR1 is SGHRS and CDR2 YFSETQ. This CDR3 spans 12 amino acids. CDR3 protein: CASSLGLAGKFF.

The chain has TRBV29-1 and TRBJ1-1; the D call of TRBD1 rests on TCRdb alone, since no DNA is present to check it. Germline V gene data show CDR1 as SQVTM and CDR2 as ANQGSEA. The CDR3 has 12 residues. The CDR3 spells CSVKMGDTEAFF. Drawing the rest from reference TRBV29-1 and TRBJ1-1, the complete variable domain is SAVISQKPSRDICQRGTSLTIQCQVDSQVTMMFWYRQQPGQSLTLIATANQGSEATYESGFVIDKFPISRPNLTFSTLTVSNMSPEDSSIYLCSVKMGDTEAFFGQGTRLTVV.

The chain uses TRBV29-1 and TRBJ2-5; TCRdb outputs TRBD2, but without DNA this stays unchecked. This CDR3 has 17 residues. CDR1 SQVTM and CDR2 ANQGSEA come from the germline V gene. The CDR3 protein is CSVEGTSGRNFGETQYF.

The chain uses TRBV10-3 and TRBJ1-2; TCRdb lists TRBD1, though no DNA is available to test this call. There are 17 residues in the CDR3. Germline V gene lookup returns CDR1 ENHRY and CDR2 SYGVKD. This CDR3 is CAIMRAVPGQGANGYTF.

The chain carries TRBV11-2 and TRBJ2-1; TCRdb outputs TRBD2, but without DNA this stays unchecked. The CDR3 spans 16 residues. CDR1 is SGHAT, CDR2 FQNNGV, per germline. Here the CDR3 reads CASSSRGLAGKNEQFF. Drawing the rest from reference TRBV11-2 and TRBJ2-1, the complete variable domain is EAGVAQSPRYKIIEKRQSVAFWCNPISGHATLYWYQQILGQGPKLLIQFQNNGVVDDSQLPKDRFSAERLKGVDSTLKIQPAKLEDSAVYLCASSSRGLAGKNEQFFGPGTRLTVL.

The chain has TRBV2 and TRBJ2-7; TCRdb outputs TRBD1, but without DNA this stays unchecked. Per the germline V gene, CDR1 is SNHLY and CDR2 is FYNNEI. This CDR3 spans 15 amino acids. CDR3 sequence reads: CASRDRTGGSYEQYF.

This chain uses TRBV14 with TRBJ2-3; lacking DNA, the TRBD2 call made by TCRdb goes unchecked. CDR3 length: 15 amino acids. In germline, CDR1 is SGHDN, CDR2 FVKESK. The CDR3 loop is CASSQVPAVSDTQYF.

J is TRBJ1-2 and V is TRBV6-5. Germline values: CDR1 MNHEY, CDR2 SVGAGI. The CDR3 loop spans 14 amino acids. CDR3 in amino acids: CASSRTDLNYGYTF.